This T cell receptor beta chain was identified in a study of metastatic and nonmetastatic thyroid tumors. Study details: It was across blood and tumor or nodule tissue from malignant and benign thyroid patients that repertoires were compared. General observations from the study: Malignant tumors reportedly showed significantly higher TCR beta diversity than benign nodules in both blood and tumor.

CDR1 is MNHEY, CDR2 SMNVEV, per germline (reference sequence). Trimming cost V 4 bases and J 3 bases, with 7 bases left between them. This CDR3 spans 12 amino acids. In this sample, this clone is medium-sized. Antigen specificity is unknown. TCRdb reanalyzed the PCR reads via MiXCR. The sample holds some 21,000 clones, about a quarter seen once. All patients were untreated before thyroid surgery. The receptor was derived from a female donor with papillary thyroid cancer or a benign thyroid nodule (not recorded which). Some clones in this sample may be carry-over from other donors' samples. The rearrangement links TRBV27 to TRBJ2-7; D perhaps matches TRBD1 (5 bases). The sequencing input was tumor tissue. The CDR3 here is CASSSTGYEQYF. DNA for the CDR3: TGTGCCAGCAGTTCTACAGGCTACGAGCAGTACTTC.